This TCR beta chain was retrieved from a study of T cells in Graves' hyperthyroidism and ophthalmopathy. General observations from the study: Most expanded thyroid clonotypes above 0.001 recurred in blood.

The germline CDR1 and CDR2 sequences are SNHLY and FYNNEI. The CDR3 consists of 15 residues. After removal of 5 bases from V and 5 bases from J, the junction contained 7 bases not matched to a gene. Of note for this clonotype: The target antigen is unknown.

A lack of ophthalmopathy progression within 18 months defined stable Graves' hyperthyroidism. Cells are PBMCs isolated from approximately 9.2 ml of fresh blood. Amplification of TCR beta CDR3 regions was performed using RNA transcripts as template. Using the HTBI primer set, a first-round RT-PCR was run on the TCR CDR3. One entry per CDR3 protein, called by TCRdb with MiXCR from the multiplex PCR reads. The sample yields fewer than 700,000 distinct CDR3 sequences, about a sixth seen once. The sample was blood. This sequence joins TRBV2 and TRBJ2-3, with TRBD2 matching over 10 bases. The TCR comes from a woman under 40 with Graves' hyperthyroidism. The CDR3 bases are TGTGCCAGCAGTCCTAGCGGGAGAGGTAGAGATACGCAGTATTTT. Its protein product is CASSPSGRGRDTQYF. The entire variable domain, with the rest obtained from reference TRBV2 and TRBJ2-3, is as follows: EPEVTQTPSHQVTQMGQEVILRCVPISNHLYFYWYRQILGQKVEFLVSFYNNEISEKSEIFDDQFSVERPDGSNFTLKIRSTKLEDSAMYFCASSPSGRGRDTQYFGPGTRLTVL.